Shown below are 19 T cell receptor beta chains from a single sample sequenced in a study of cytomegalovirus exposure and HLA in healthy donors. 60 Vbeta and 13 Jbeta primers were used in PCR. TCRdb's copy holds only in-frame clones and misses some; the assay was immunoSEQ multiplex PCR. The sample lists fewer than 200,000 clones; 65% to 85% were seen once. The source material was PBMCs. These receptors all stem from a woman aged 40-49 years in good health and CMV-seropositive.

This chain uses TRBV5-1 with TRBJ1-1, with 9 nucleotides matching TRBD1. V trimming: 4 bases; J trimming: 5 bases; junction bases outside the gene matches: 6. Per the germline V gene, CDR1 is SGHRS and CDR2 is YFSETQ. The CDR3 is 14 residues long. In DNA, the CDR3 is TGCGCCAGCAGCGGACAGGGGTCGGGGACTGAAGCTTTCTTT. Translated: CASSGQGSGTEAFF.

The CDR3 DNA follows: TGTGCCAGCAGAAGTTCACAGGGCCCCCAATCACCCCTCCACTTT. It codes for CASRSSQGPQSPLHF. The J gene is TRBJ1-6, the V gene TRBV28; perhaps TRBD1 as D (6 bases). The CDR3 consists of 15 residues. The germline V gene encodes CDR1 MDHEN and CDR2 SYDVKM. V was pared by 6 bases and J by 10 bases, with 19 bases between.

This clone has a handful of counts. The J gene is TRBJ2-3, the V gene TRBV2; D might be TRBD1 (5 bases). Trimming stripped 4 bases from V and 14 bases from J, with 13 bases between. The CDR3 sequence is 11 residues long. Germline values: CDR1 SNHLY, CDR2 FYNNEI. The CDR3 DNA follows: TGTGCCAGCAGTGCAAAGGGGATCCCGTATTTT. It yields the protein CASSAKGIPYF. The entire variable domain, with the rest obtained from reference TRBV2 and TRBJ2-3, is as follows: EPEVTQTPSHQVTQMGQEVILRCVPISNHLYFYWYRQILGQKVEFLVSFYNNEISEKSEIFDDQFSVERPDGSNFTLKIRSTKLEDSAMYFCASSAKGIPYFGPGTRLTVL.

This clone has just a few counts. V gene TRBV6-6 combines with J gene TRBJ2-2; no definite D call. The CDR3 is made up of 11 amino acids. The germline CDR1 and CDR2 sequences are MNHNY and SVGAGI (reference sequence). Trimming took off 5 bases at V and 5 bases at J, with 3 bases between the two ends. CDR3 bases: TGTGCCAGCAGTCTTACCGGGGAGCTGTTTTTT. Translated, it gives CASSLTGELFF.

V is TRBV6-1 and J is TRBJ1-5, with D possibly matching TRBD1 (5 bases). The germline gives CDR1 MNHNS, CDR2 SASEGT. The CDR3 loop spans 14 amino acids. Trimming removed 10 bases at V and 3 bases at J, with 16 bases between. The CDR3 DNA sequence: TGTGCCACGTCAGGACACAGGAACAATCAGCCCCAGCATTTT. Translated: CATSGHRNNQPQHF.

J is TRBJ2-7 and V is TRBV9; 9 bases agree with TRBD2. CDR1 is SGDLS and CDR2 is YYNGEE in the germline V gene. CDR3 size: 16 residues. V trimming: 0 bases; J trimming: 7 bases; junction bases outside the gene matches: 11. CDR3: CASSVDRGRAFEEQYF. As DNA, the CDR3 is TGTGCCAGCAGCGTAGATCGCGGGAGGGCCTTTGAGGAGCAGTACTTC.

The V and J genes are TRBV29-1 and TRBJ2-5; tentative D call: TRBD1 (5 bases). Germline V CDR1 and CDR2: SQVTM, ANQGSEA. This CDR3 is 13 amino acids long. Between the trimmed V and J ends, which lost 0 bases and 5 bases, there was a span of 10 bases. The CDR3 is CSVEDLRVETQYF. Here the CDR3 DNA reads TGCAGCGTTGAAGATCTCAGGGTGGAGACCCAGTACTTC.

This clone was seen a few times. DNA of the CDR3: TGTGCCAGTAGTATAGGGTCACAGGGCAACTATGGCTACACCTTC. It translates to CASSIGSQGNYGYTF. V gene TRBV19 combines with J gene TRBJ1-2, with a weak D call TRBD1 (6 bases). Deletions cut 1 base from V and 2 bases from J, with 11 bases between. Germline V gene data show CDR1 as LNHDA and CDR2 as SQIVND (reference sequence). CDR3 length: 15 residues.

The chain joins TRBV6-6 to TRBJ1-1; D call uncertain. V lost 0 bases and J lost 11, with 10 bases in between. From germline, CDR1 is MNHNY and CDR2 SVGAGI (reference sequence). CDR3 size: 12 residues. The CDR3 region is CASSYSGRGAFF. CDR3 bases: TGTGCCAGCAGTTACTCGGGCCGCGGGGCTTTCTTT.

The CDR3 spells CAWADYNEQFF. The CDR3 DNA sequence: TGTGCCTGGGCAGACTACAATGAGCAGTTCTTC. The rearrangement joins TRBV30 to TRBJ2-1; no definite D call. CDR1 and CDR2 from the germline V gene are GTSNPN and SVGIG (reference sequence). The length of the CDR3 is 11 residues. V was trimmed by 5 bases and J by 3 bases, leaving 5 bases between them.

The chain is built from TRBV6-5 and TRBJ2-5, with D possibly TRBD2 on 5 matching bases. Near its end, the DNA agrees better with TRBJ2-7, so the J call may be wrong. This CDR3 is 14 amino acids long. Germline V gene lookup returns CDR1 MNHEY and CDR2 SVGAGI. CDR3 in amino acids: CASSFSRDSYEQYF. The CDR3 coding sequence is TGTGCCAGCAGTTTTTCACGGGACTCCTACGAGCAGTACTTC.

This clone has a handful of counts. This chain joins TRBV9 and TRBJ2-5; TRBD2 agrees at 7 bases. V was pared by 5 bases and J by 3 bases, with 4 bases of the junction left unmatched. The CDR3 runs 13 residues. Germline CDR1 and CDR2: SGDLS and YYNGEE. For the CDR3, the DNA is TGTGCCAGCAGTTCCAGCGGGGAAGAGACCCAGTACTTC. It translates to CASSSSGEETQYF.

This clone appeared a single time. This chain links TRBV4-3 with TRBJ2-1; the match to TRBD1 covers 9 bases. The ends lost 0 bases at V and 1 base at J; junction bases unmatched: 4. The CDR3 extends over 17 amino acids. CDR1 is LGHNA, CDR2 YSLEER, per germline. CDR3 nucleotides: TGCGCCAGCAGCCAAGATCCACAGGGGGCATCCTACAATGAGCAGTTCTTC. Protein: CASSQDPQGASYNEQFF.

The CDR3 loop is CASSQADWNTGELFF. As DNA, the CDR3 is TGCGCCAGCAGCCAGGCGGATTGGAACACCGGGGAGCTGTTTTTT. The rearrangement uses TRBV4-3 and TRBJ2-2; D is undetermined. Germline values: CDR1 LGHNA, CDR2 YSLEER. V lost 3 bases and J lost 1, with 9 bases in between. The CDR3 sequence is 15 residues long.

The sample holds a few counts of this clone. This rearrangement joins TRBV18 to TRBJ2-1; 7 bases line up with TRBD2. The CDR3 has 14 residues. Germline V gives CDR1 KGHSH, CDR2 LQKENI. V was pared by 1 base and J by 7 bases, with 4 bases of the junction left unmatched. For the CDR3, the DNA is TGTGCCAGCTCACCACTCGCGGGAGCGAATGAGCAGTTCTTC. Translating it yields CASSPLAGANEQFF.

This rearrangement joins TRBV25-1 to TRBJ2-5; the D gene is possibly TRBD2 (6 bases). The DNA end is a closer match to TRBJ2-7, so the J assignment may be wrong. This CDR3 is 15 amino acids long. The germline V gene encodes CDR1 MGHDK and CDR2 SYGVNS. The CDR3 coding sequence is TGTGCCAGCAGTGAAGGAGGGTTCGTTGAGTACGAGCAGTACTTC. This codes for CASSEGGFVEYEQYF.

The rearrangement joins TRBV19 to TRBJ1-2, with 7 bases that match TRBD1. CDR1 LNHDA and CDR2 SQIVND come from the germline V gene (reference sequence). The CDR3 runs 13 residues. With V trimmed by 5 bases and J by 3 bases, 3 bases remained unmatched. The CDR3 is CASSHQGDYGYTF. The CDR3 DNA sequence: TGTGCCAGTAGTCATCAGGGGGACTATGGCTACACCTTC.

This clone appeared a few times. The V call is TRBV2, the J call TRBJ1-1; no definite D call. Germline V lookup: CDR1 SNHLY, CDR2 FYNNEI. This CDR3 region has 13 residues. V was clipped by 3 bases and J by 1 base, with 6 bases between them. CDR3 sequence reads: CASSENRNTEAFF. DNA of the CDR3: TGTGCCAGCAGTGAGAACAGGAACACTGAAGCTTTCTTT. Full variable domain (outside the CDR3, taken from reference TRBV2 and TRBJ1-1): EPEVTQTPSHQVTQMGQEVILRCVPISNHLYFYWYRQILGQKVEFLVSFYNNEISEKSEIFDDQFSVERPDGSNFTLKIRSTKLEDSAMYFCASSENRNTEAFFGQGTRLTVV.

This chain connects TRBV4-2 to TRBJ2-2; D perhaps matches TRBD2 (8 bases). There are 17 residues in the CDR3. Looked up from germline, CDR1 is LGHNA and CDR2 is YNFKEQ. Trimming removed 3 bases from V and 6 bases from J, with 20 bases in between. This chain's CDR3 is CASSQGLVGRGPGELFF. The DNA of the CDR3 is TGTGCCAGCAGCCAGGGACTAGTGGGGAGGGGGCCCGGGGAGCTGTTTTTT.